The rows below give T cell receptor beta chains drawn from one sample of a study of T cell changes during pregnancy in multiple sclerosis. Clones were sequenced by immunoSEQ multiplex PCR, and TCRdb holds only the in-frame ones, with some missing. The sample records 60,000 or so clones, around 95% being singletons. Sample: CD4+ T cells from peripheral blood mononuclear cells, taken before pregnancy. The origin of the receptors is a female donor with multiple sclerosis, enrolled in a pregnancy study. The CDR3 runs from the conserved cysteine through the conserved F or W.

V gene,CDR3 protein
TRBV25-1,CASSTTDTQYF
TRBV11-3,CASSFDPSGSRNEQFF
TRBV2,CASRSSSAQETQYF
TRBV27,CASSRDWGFAEYF
TRBV11-3,CASSGRGTEAFF
TRBV7-2,CASSFRGVTGELFF
TRBV2,CASRGLRAGGDTGELFF
TRBV28,CASSPPTEAFF
TRBV11-3,CASSDAGVGYTF
TRBV5-6,CASSLGTSGGDTDTQYF
TRBV15,CATSRALPSSEQYF
TRBV5-4,CASSGNRGRFYNEQFF
TRBV9,CASSVGGADTQYF
TRBV28,CASSPRGLPLGTDTQYF
TRBV11-3,CASSREEVDTEAFF
TRBV5-4,CASSIGQAQVEQYF
TRBV28,CASKVGGTQETQYF
TRBV28,CASRRLAGSETQYF
TRBV5-6,CASSLRREAFF
TRBV18,CASSPLPGGEKSEQFF
TRBV5-6,CASSLVLRERNTGELFF
TRBV29-1,CSVGQGLSTDTQYF
TRBV14,CASSRFGTDTQYF
TRBV5-4,CASSLGAGGETQYF
TRBV28,CASSLSYPQETQYF
TRBV19,CASSIEPGLAADNEQFF